Listed below are T cell receptor beta chains from one sample, sequenced in a study of blood T cells in healthy people across ages. TCRdb itself ran the 5' RACE reads through MiXCR, one entry per CDR3 protein. The sample yields 1.5 million or so distinct CDR3 sequences, around 40% seen once. Source material: blood. The source of these receptors is a woman aged 18-29 years in good health. The CDR3 runs from the conserved cysteine through the conserved F or W.

j_call,v_call,cdr3_aa
TRBJ2-7,TRBV6-5,CASSSQHGYEQYF
TRBJ1-1,TRBV5-1,CASSLGEGLNTEAFF
TRBJ2-3,TRBV5-1,CASSSSRERGTDTQYF
TRBJ1-1,TRBV6-6,CASSPGSANTEAFF
TRBJ2-3,TRBV24-1,CASGTSGADTQYF
TRBJ2-3,TRBV6-5,CASSYTSRTTSTDTQYF
TRBJ1-2,TRBV4-1,CASSQDAGRAGYTF
TRBJ2-5,TRBV7-2,CASSVTRIQETQYF
TRBJ1-1,TRBV7-8,CASFLGGAHAEAFF
NA,TRBV18,CASSPELARETQYF
TRBJ2-5,TRBV7-8,CASSWDRGRQETQYF
TRBJ2-3,TRBV5-1,CASSLVALAVADTQYF
TRBJ1-2,TRBV27,CASSNRQGKHGYTF
NA,TRBV11-2,CASRPQWGGARETQYF
TRBJ2-1,TRBV20-1,CSASGRARNEQFF
NA,TRBV29-1,CSVDWGPSYNEQYF
TRBJ1-4,TRBV4-3,CASSQGYYEKLFF
TRBJ2-1,TRBV15,CATGSGGPYIGQFF
TRBJ1-2,TRBV5-1,CASSETPGDYGYTF
TRBJ2-5,TRBV5-1,CASSQAGTALQETQYF
TRBJ1-2,TRBV20-1,CSARATGKDRYTF
TRBJ1-4,TRBV15,CATSRDRPGTEEKLFF
TRBJ2-7,TRBV7-9,CASSLTAGGWSEQYF
TRBJ1-2,TRBV6-6,CASSDPSYGYTF
TRBJ2-3,TRBV3-1,CASRTGTNTDTQYF
TRBJ2-1,TRBV27,CASSDFGGSGRPSAHNEQFF
TRBJ2-1,TRBV10-3,CAISGQGGSSYNEQFF
TRBJ2-7,TRBV7-2,CASSRTSQSYEQYF
TRBJ2-3,TRBV11-3,CASSSLQGSSTDTQYF
NA,TRBV9,CASSVDTGTYNEQYF
TRBJ2-1,TRBV5-1,CASSSGTSGGGNEQFF
TRBJ2-5,TRBV4-3,CASSQGTSGMETQYF
TRBJ1-5,TRBV29-1,CSDFQGAGSSNQPQHF
TRBJ1-2,TRBV12-3/TRBV12-4,CASSFPTGQENYGYTF
TRBJ2-3,TRBV6-5,CASGTGLAGAGDTQYF
TRBJ1-1,TRBV7-4,CASSLGGPGAFF
TRBJ1-1,TRBV9,CASSARTGGSGAFF
TRBJ1-6,TRBV4-3,CASSQDHPRGRYNSPLHF
TRBJ2-3,TRBV4-2,CASSQSDRASTDTQYF
TRBJ1-2,TRBV7-8,CASSFSGQGFYGYTF
TRBJ2-1,TRBV12-3/TRBV12-4,CASSLPSVNEQFF
NA,TRBV5-6,CASSSKRGAQETQYF
TRBJ2-3,TRBV25-1,CASSEFIGQLTDTQYF
TRBJ2-5,TRBV29-1,CSVGTGGVTQYF
TRBJ2-7,TRBV7-8,CASSQPQIVSYEQYF
TRBJ2-7,TRBV20-1,CSVKGDEQYF
TRBJ1-6,TRBV7-2,CASSLDRADSPLHF
TRBJ2-1,TRBV7-6,CASSRGLAQTYNEQFF
TRBJ1-1,TRBV27,CASRAWTGTLNTEAFF
TRBJ2-1,TRBV5-1,CASSLAGSFSYNEQFF
TRBJ2-1,TRBV19,CASSIDYPNSYDEQFF
TRBJ2-7,TRBV3-1,CASSQELTSYEQYF
TRBJ2-7,TRBV28,CATRYGSYEQYF
TRBJ2-7,TRBV7-2,CASSSGTSVAYEQYF